Listed below are T cell receptor beta chains from one sample, sequenced in a study of blood T cells in healthy people across ages. From the 5' RACE reads, TCRdb called clonotypes with MiXCR, one entry per CDR3 protein. The sample lists 750,000 or so distinct CDR3 sequences, approximately 25% occurring once. The sample also formed part of further work on T cells of mothers and their children.

What was sequenced was blood. The receptors shown here come from a boy aged 5-17 years in good health. The CDR3 runs from the conserved cysteine through the conserved F or W. Each record gives: CDR3 DNA, CDR3 protein, J gene, CDR3 length, D gene, clone size, V gene. D genes are given only for firm matches. Part of the rows lack a size; the others show once, few, many or a class for expanded clones.

CDR3 DNA: TGTGCCACCAGCGCAGGGGGGCTGTCCCAGCATTTT
CDR3 protein: CATSAGGLSQHF
J gene: TRBJ1-5
CDR3 length: 12
D gene: TRBD1
clone size: .
V gene: TRBV15

CDR3 DNA: TGCGCCAGCAGCTTGCCACAGGGGGCCGAGACCCAGTACTTC
CDR3 protein: CASSLPQGAETQYF
J gene: TRBJ2-5
CDR3 length: 14
D gene: TRBD1
clone size: few
V gene: TRBV5-1

CDR3 DNA: TGTGCCAGCAGCTTGTTTACGCTGGGGCCAAATGAGCAGTTCTTC
CDR3 protein: CASSLFTLGPNEQFF
J gene: TRBJ2-1
CDR3 length: 15
D gene: .
clone size: few
V gene: TRBV7-6

CDR3 DNA: TGTGCCAGCAGCTTAACCCGACAGGGAAACACTGAAGCTTTCTTT
CDR3 protein: CASSLTRQGNTEAFF
J gene: TRBJ1-1
CDR3 length: 15
D gene: TRBD1
clone size: few
V gene: TRBV11-2

CDR3 DNA: TGCAGTGCTAGACGTACAGGTGAGACCTACGAGCAGTACTTC
CDR3 protein: CSARRTGETYEQYF
J gene: TRBJ2-7
CDR3 length: 14
D gene: .
clone size: many
V gene: TRBV20-1

CDR3 DNA: TGTGCCAGCAGCGCGGGACTAGCGAGGACCAACCAAGAGACCCAGTACTTC
CDR3 protein: CASSAGLARTNQETQYF
J gene: TRBJ2-5
CDR3 length: 17
D gene: TRBD2
clone size: .
V gene: TRBV13

CDR3 DNA: TGCAGTGCTAGAACAGGGCTGGACTACGAGCAGTACTTC
CDR3 protein: CSARTGLDYEQYF
J gene: TRBJ2-7
CDR3 length: 13
D gene: .
clone size: .
V gene: TRBV20-1

CDR3 DNA: TGTGCCAGCAGCCCGGGGGCTTTGGGGTCGGGCACAGATACGCAGTATTTT
CDR3 protein: CASSPGALGSGTDTQYF
J gene: TRBJ2-3
CDR3 length: 17
D gene: .
clone size: few
V gene: TRBV7-2

CDR3 DNA: TGTGCCAGCACCTTCGAGGGAGACGAGCAGTTCTTC
CDR3 protein: CASTFEGDEQFF
J gene: TRBJ2-1
CDR3 length: 12
D gene: .
clone size: few
V gene: TRBV27

CDR3 DNA: TGTGCCAGCAGCTTGGTTCGGGCAGGAGGAGAGACCCAGTACTTC
CDR3 protein: CASSLVRAGGETQYF
J gene: TRBJ2-5
CDR3 length: 15
D gene: .
clone size: .
V gene: TRBV5-6

CDR3 DNA: TGTGCCAGCGCCTGGAGCGGGGGACACTACGAGCAGTACTTC
CDR3 protein: CASAWSGGHYEQYF
J gene: TRBJ2-7
CDR3 length: 14
D gene: TRBD2
clone size: few
V gene: TRBV7-2

CDR3 DNA: TGTGCCAGCAGCCCACAAGCGGGGGAAGATTACAATGAGCAGTTCTTC
CDR3 protein: CASSPQAGEDYNEQFF
J gene: TRBJ2-1
CDR3 length: 16
D gene: TRBD2
clone size: .
V gene: TRBV7-2

CDR3 DNA: TGTGCCAGCAGCGACCGGAAGGGCCTCAATGAGCAGTTCTTC
CDR3 protein: CASSDRKGLNEQFF
J gene: TRBJ2-1
CDR3 length: 14
D gene: .
clone size: .
V gene: TRBV7-2

CDR3 DNA: TGCAGTGCTAGAGATCGGATCGCCGGGGAGCTGTTTTTT
CDR3 protein: CSARDRIAGELFF
J gene: TRBJ2-2
CDR3 length: 13
D gene: .
clone size: few
V gene: TRBV20-1

CDR3 DNA: TGTGCCAGCAGCTTAATAGCTAACCCCTACAATGAGCAGTTCTTC
CDR3 protein: CASSLIANPYNEQFF
J gene: TRBJ2-1
CDR3 length: 15
D gene: .
clone size: few
V gene: TRBV7-3

CDR3 DNA: TGCAGTGCTAGAGACCCCAGGGACCTCTATGGCTACACCTTC
CDR3 protein: CSARDPRDLYGYTF
J gene: TRBJ1-2
CDR3 length: 14
D gene: .
clone size: .
V gene: TRBV20-1

CDR3 DNA: TGTGCCAGCAGTCGTGCCGGAGTAAGCGGGAATGAGCAGTTCTTC
CDR3 protein: CASSRAGVSGNEQFF
J gene: TRBJ2-1
CDR3 length: 15
D gene: .
clone size: .
V gene: TRBV6-1

CDR3 DNA: TGTGCCAGCAGTGATTTCGGACAGAGCACTGAAGCTTTCTTT
CDR3 protein: CASSDFGQSTEAFF
J gene: TRBJ1-1
CDR3 length: 14
D gene: .
clone size: .
V gene: TRBV2

CDR3 DNA: TGTGCCAGCGGCGGGAATACCGGGACAGCTCCCTCTGGGGCCAACGTCCTGACTTTC
CDR3 protein: CASGGNTGTAPSGANVLTF
J gene: TRBJ2-6
CDR3 length: 19
D gene: .
clone size: .
V gene: TRBV6-2/TRBV6-3

CDR3 DNA: TGTGCCAGCTCACAGTCGACTAGCGGGAGCTCCATTACCCTGAATGAGCAGTTCTTC
CDR3 protein: CASSQSTSGSSITLNEQFF
J gene: TRBJ2-1
CDR3 length: 19
D gene: TRBD2
clone size: .
V gene: TRBV18

CDR3 DNA: TGTGCCAGCAGTTACCGGGACAGGGGTCCGCAAGCTTTCTTT
CDR3 protein: CASSYRDRGPQAFF
J gene: TRBJ1-1
CDR3 length: 14
D gene: TRBD1
clone size: few
V gene: TRBV28

CDR3 DNA: TGTGCCAGCAGTTCCAGGGATGTTACCTACGAGCAGTACTTC
CDR3 protein: CASSSRDVTYEQYF
J gene: TRBJ2-7
CDR3 length: 14
D gene: .
clone size: .
V gene: TRBV12-3/TRBV12-4

CDR3 DNA: TGTGCCAGCAGCGGTTCATCGGGACTAGCCCAAGAGACCCAGTACTTC
CDR3 protein: CASSGSSGLAQETQYF
J gene: TRBJ2-5
CDR3 length: 16
D gene: TRBD2
clone size: .
V gene: TRBV9

CDR3 DNA: TGCAGTGCTAGAGATAAAAACACTGAAGCTTTCTTT
CDR3 protein: CSARDKNTEAFF
J gene: TRBJ1-1
CDR3 length: 12
D gene: .
clone size: few
V gene: TRBV20-1

CDR3 DNA: TGTGCCAGCAGCTTGACGATGGGGGGCTGGGGTGAAGCTTTCTTT
CDR3 protein: CASSLTMGGWGEAFF
J gene: TRBJ1-1
CDR3 length: 15
D gene: .
clone size: .
V gene: TRBV7-3

CDR3 DNA: TGTGCCAGCACTAGTGAGGAGGAAAAACAAGAGACCCAGTACTTC
CDR3 protein: CASTSEEEKQETQYF
J gene: TRBJ2-5
CDR3 length: 15
D gene: .
clone size: few
V gene: TRBV25-1

CDR3 DNA: TGTGCCAGCAGCCGATCTAGTAGTTTGGAGACCCAGTACTTC
CDR3 protein: CASSRSSSLETQYF
J gene: TRBJ2-5
CDR3 length: 14
D gene: .
clone size: few
V gene: TRBV12-3/TRBV12-4

CDR3 DNA: TGTGCCAGCAGCCCTACAGGAGCCAAAAACATTCAGTACTTC
CDR3 protein: CASSPTGAKNIQYF
J gene: TRBJ2-4
CDR3 length: 14
D gene: .
clone size: .
V gene: TRBV12-3/TRBV12-4

CDR3 DNA: TGCGCCAGCAGTCCCGACAGGGTGGTATCCGGGGCCAACGTCCTGACTTTC
CDR3 protein: CASSPDRVVSGANVLTF
J gene: TRBJ2-6
CDR3 length: 17
D gene: TRBD1
clone size: few
V gene: TRBV5-1

CDR3 DNA: TGTGCCGGCAGTCAATCTAGGGGGCTTCAAGAGACCCAGTACTTC
CDR3 protein: CAGSQSRGLQETQYF
J gene: TRBJ2-5
CDR3 length: 15
D gene: TRBD1
clone size: .
V gene: TRBV11-2

CDR3 DNA: TGTGCCAGCAGCTTCTTCGGGGGCCTCGCAGATACGCAGTATTTT
CDR3 protein: CASSFFGGLADTQYF
J gene: TRBJ2-3
CDR3 length: 15
D gene: .
clone size: .
V gene: TRBV7-2

CDR3 DNA: TGCAGCGGGTGGAGGGGGCTCGAGCAGTACTTC
CDR3 protein: CSGWRGLEQYF
J gene: TRBJ2-7
CDR3 length: 11
D gene: .
clone size: .
V gene: TRBV29-1

CDR3 DNA: TGTGCCAGCAGTGCCCTACTAGCGGGAGTAGGTGAGCAGTTCTTC
CDR3 protein: CASSALLAGVGEQFF
J gene: TRBJ2-1
CDR3 length: 15
D gene: TRBD2
clone size: .
V gene: TRBV6-5

CDR3 DNA: TGTGCCAGCAGCGGACTTCCCTCAGGGTCTGAGCAGTTCTTC
CDR3 protein: CASSGLPSGSEQFF
J gene: TRBJ2-1
CDR3 length: 14
D gene: .
clone size: .
V gene: TRBV9

CDR3 DNA: TGCAGCGTCGGAAGTTGGAATCAAGCTTCTGGGGCCAACGTCCTGACTTTC
CDR3 protein: CSVGSWNQASGANVLTF
J gene: TRBJ2-6
CDR3 length: 17
D gene: .
clone size: .
V gene: TRBV29-1

CDR3 DNA: TGTGCCAGCAGCTTCACTCGGGCAGAAGAGACCCAGTACTTC
CDR3 protein: CASSFTRAEETQYF
J gene: TRBJ2-5
CDR3 length: 14
D gene: .
clone size: few
V gene: TRBV5-5

CDR3 DNA: TGTGCCAGCAGTGGGGGAAGGCTGGGCAATCAGCCCCAGCATTTT
CDR3 protein: CASSGGRLGNQPQHF
J gene: TRBJ1-5
CDR3 length: 15
D gene: .
clone size: few
V gene: TRBV2

CDR3 DNA: TGTGCCAGCAGTTACGGGACAACAGGTTATGGGGGTGAAAAACTGTTTTTT
CDR3 protein: CASSYGTTGYGGEKLFF
J gene: TRBJ1-4
CDR3 length: 17
D gene: .
clone size: .
V gene: TRBV6-5

CDR3 DNA: TGTGCCAGCAGTTACGGGTCCGGGCGCAATCAGCCCCAGCATTTT
CDR3 protein: CASSYGSGRNQPQHF
J gene: TRBJ1-5
CDR3 length: 15
D gene: .
clone size: .
V gene: TRBV6-2/TRBV6-3

CDR3 DNA: TGTGCCAGCAGCTTAGCTGCAGTACGAGAGACCCAGTACTTC
CDR3 protein: CASSLAAVRETQYF
J gene: TRBJ2-5
CDR3 length: 14
D gene: .
clone size: few
V gene: TRBV7-8

CDR3 DNA: TGTGCCAGCACCTCCGGGAGGGTCCTCCAAGAGACCCAGTACTTC
CDR3 protein: CASTSGRVLQETQYF
J gene: TRBJ2-5
CDR3 length: 15
D gene: TRBD2
clone size: few
V gene: TRBV7-9

CDR3 DNA: TGTGCCAGCAGCAATTGGGACAGGGCTTACTATGGCTACACCTTC
CDR3 protein: CASSNWDRAYYGYTF
J gene: TRBJ1-2
CDR3 length: 15
D gene: TRBD1
clone size: .
V gene: TRBV7-9

CDR3 DNA: TGTGCCAGTACAAACGGGGATACGCAGTATTTT
CDR3 protein: CASTNGDTQYF
J gene: TRBJ2-3
CDR3 length: 11
D gene: .
clone size: .
V gene: TRBV19

CDR3 DNA: TGCGCCAGCAGCAGGGCTAGCGGGAGTAGCGGTGAGCAATTCTTC
CDR3 protein: CASSRASGSSGEQFF
J gene: TRBJ2-1
CDR3 length: 15
D gene: TRBD2
clone size: .
V gene: TRBV5-1

CDR3 DNA: TGTGCCAGCAGCTTAGCCGGGACAGGGGCCTACGAGCAGTACTTC
CDR3 protein: CASSLAGTGAYEQYF
J gene: TRBJ2-7
CDR3 length: 15
D gene: TRBD1
clone size: many
V gene: TRBV7-2

CDR3 DNA: TGCAGCGTCGCCGTCCTTGAAGCTTTCTTT
CDR3 protein: CSVAVLEAFF
J gene: TRBJ1-1
CDR3 length: 10
D gene: .
clone size: .
V gene: TRBV29-1

CDR3 DNA: TGTGCTAGCAGCCCCGGGACTAGCAAGAGCACAGATACGCAGTATTTT
CDR3 protein: CASSPGTSKSTDTQYF
J gene: TRBJ2-3
CDR3 length: 16
D gene: TRBD2
clone size: .
V gene: TRBV7-7

CDR3 DNA: TGTGCCAGCAGCATGACTAGCGGGAGCGAGTTCTTC
CDR3 protein: CASSMTSGSEFF
J gene: TRBJ2-5
CDR3 length: 12
D gene: TRBD2
clone size: few
V gene: TRBV5-4

CDR3 DNA: TGCAGCGTTGACGCAGGGGGCGAAAAACTGTTTTTT
CDR3 protein: CSVDAGGEKLFF
J gene: TRBJ1-4
CDR3 length: 12
D gene: TRBD1
clone size: .
V gene: TRBV29-1

CDR3 DNA: TGCGCCAGCAGCCCCGACGCGGGGGGAATAGGAGATACGCAGTATTTT
CDR3 protein: CASSPDAGGIGDTQYF
J gene: TRBJ2-3
CDR3 length: 16
D gene: TRBD2
clone size: .
V gene: TRBV5-1

CDR3 DNA: TGTGCCAGCAGTTTTGCCCAAAACAGGGGGAACACTGAAGCTTTCTTT
CDR3 protein: CASSFAQNRGNTEAFF
J gene: TRBJ1-1
CDR3 length: 16
D gene: TRBD1
clone size: few
V gene: TRBV12-3/TRBV12-4

CDR3 DNA: TGCAGTGCGATAAGGAGTATCGGCGAGCAGTACTTC
CDR3 protein: CSAIRSIGEQYF
J gene: TRBJ2-7
CDR3 length: 12
D gene: .
clone size: .
V gene: TRBV20-1

CDR3 DNA: TGCAGTGCTAGAGATTTGGGTGTGAGGCAGAACACTGAAGCTTTCTTT
CDR3 protein: CSARDLGVRQNTEAFF
J gene: TRBJ1-1
CDR3 length: 16
D gene: .
clone size: .
V gene: TRBV20-1

CDR3 DNA: TGTGCCAGCAGTATATCGGACAGGGTCTATGGCTACACCTTC
CDR3 protein: CASSISDRVYGYTF
J gene: TRBJ1-2
CDR3 length: 14
D gene: TRBD1
clone size: .
V gene: TRBV2